The 13 T cell receptor beta chains reported below all come from one sample, sequenced in a study of T cell clonotyping in hematopoietic cell transplantation (dated by TCRdb to about 2021). What this sample's time point label stands for: 30 days after allo-HCT. Libraries were made using the immunoSEQ multiplex PCR assay. TCRdb stores this immuneACCESS table with in-frame sequences only. Part of the clones is absent; in the studies checked, under half of the shortfall reflects unresolved V genes, and no reason is known for the rest. The sample table holds approximately 14,000 clones, of which 95% to 98% were seen once. 4.2% of the sample belongs to the ten largest clones. The input for sequencing was peripheral blood mononuclear cells, taken 30 days after allogeneic stem cell transplant. Source of these receptors: a female patient in her fifties or sixties who had an allogeneic stem cell transplant from an unrelated donor, so T cells may come from the graft donor. Some clones in this sample may be carry-over from other donors' samples.

The V and J genes are TRBV29-1 and TRBJ2-3, with a tentative D call TRBD1 (6 bases). Trimming removed 3 bases from V and 2 bases from J, with 18 bases in between. The germline V gene encodes CDR1 SQVTM and CDR2 ANQGSEA. The CDR3 has 16 amino acids. This CDR3 is CSVDDPYRAYTDTQYF. The CDR3, as DNA: TGCAGCGTTGACGACCCATACAGGGCTTACACAGATACGCAGTATTTT.

V usage is TRBV4-1 and J usage is TRBJ1-2, with D possibly TRBD1 on 6 matching bases. The ends were cut back, 4 bases at V and 1 base at J, with 16 bases in the middle. Germline V lookup: CDR1 MGHRA, CDR2 YSYEKL. The CDR3 runs to 16 residues. CDR3 DNA sequence: TGCGCCAGCAGCCCTACCGGGGGCAGCAATAACTATGGCTACACCTTC. Translating gives CASSPTGGSNNYGYTF.

The CDR3 spells CASSDSQNTEAFF. The CDR3 DNA sequence: TGTGCCAGCAGTGACTCACAGAACACTGAAGCTTTCTTT. The chain is built from TRBV6-4 and TRBJ1-1; unclear D gene. CDR1 and CDR2 (germline): MRHNA, SNTAGT. Trimming removed 0 bases from V and 1 base from J, with 3 bases in between. CDR3 length: 13 residues.

As regards this clone: At one end the junction does not follow the germline gene, possibly because of a read error. The V call is TRBV6-4, the J call TRBJ2-7; TRBD2 might be the D (6 bases). CDR1 is MRHNA, CDR2 SNTAGT, per germline. The CDR3 covers 11 residues. The DNA for the CDR3 is TGCACATTGCGGGGTCCCTACGAGCAGTACTTC. As protein: CTLRGPYEQYF.

V is TRBV18 and J is TRBJ2-7, with D unresolved. The CDR3 length is 14 residues. CDR1 and CDR2 from the germline V gene are KGHSH and LQKENI. Trimming removed 0 bases from V and 6 bases from J, with 12 bases in between. The CDR3 sequence: CASSPPALPGEQYF. The CDR3 DNA sequence: TGTGCCAGCTCACCACCGGCACTGCCTGGCGAGCAGTACTTC.

The genes are TRBV30 and TRBJ1-5, with 7 bases that match TRBD1. CDR3 length: 16 residues. CDR1 and CDR2 from the germline V gene are GTSNPN and SVGIG (reference sequence). V dropped 2 bases and J dropped 6; count of bases not matched to a gene: 13. This CDR3 is CAWSRQGDVISQPQHF. In nucleotides, the CDR3 is TGTGCCTGGAGTAGACAGGGTGATGTGATTTCTCAGCCCCAGCATTTT. Full variable domain (missing parts from reference TRBV30 and TRBJ1-5): SQTIHQWPATLVQPVGSPLSLECTVEGTSNPNLYWYRQAAGRGLQLLFYSVGIGQISSEVPQNLSASRPQDRQFILSSKKLLLSDSGFYLCAWSRQGDVISQPQHFGDGTRLSIL.

V usage is TRBV11-3 and J usage is TRBJ2-2; D remains ambiguous. Germline CDR1 reads SGHNT; CDR2 reads YENEEA. Trimming cost V 0 bases and J 3 bases, with 2 bases left between them. The length of the CDR3 is 13 residues. The CDR3 sequence: CASSLEYTGELFF. The CDR3 DNA reads as TGTGCCAGCAGCTTAGAGTACACCGGGGAGCTGTTTTTT.

In its sample, this clone was seen once. The CDR3 protein is CASSVRGGEQYF. The CDR3 nucleotides are TGTGCCAGCAGTGTTCGAGGAGGGGAGCAGTACTTC. This chain uses TRBV6-5 with TRBJ2-7; D might be TRBD2 (6 bases). CDR1 is MNHEY, CDR2 SVGAGI, per germline. V lost 5 bases, J lost 7 bases, and 12 bases lay in between. This CDR3 comprises 12 residues.

This clone was recorded only once. Written as DNA, the CDR3 is TGTGCCTGGTCTCGGGGACAGGGGGGATTGACGGATACGCAGTATTTT. Residues: CAWSRGQGGLTDTQYF. The J gene is TRBJ2-3, the V gene TRBV30; 11 nucleotides agree with TRBD1. CDR3 size: 16 residues. The J segment lost 6 bases and the V segment lost 5 bases, leaving 13 bases of the junction unmatched. Germline CDR1 reads GTSNPN; CDR2 reads SVGIG (reference sequence).

The chain couples TRBV4-2 to TRBJ2-3; D gene ambiguous. The CDR3 length is 14 residues. V dropped 4 bases and J dropped 3 bases, with 11 bases sitting between them. Germline lookup yields CDR1 LGHNA and CDR2 YNFKEQ. CDR3 in DNA: TGTGCCAGCAGCCCCCCCTCGGAGACAGATACGCAGTATTTT. It translates to CASSPPSETDTQYF.

This chain connects TRBV7-9 to TRBJ1-4; no firm D call. CDR3 length: 14 residues. V dropped 4 bases and J dropped 5 bases, with 11 bases sitting between them. From germline, CDR1 is SEHNR and CDR2 FQNEAQ (reference sequence). CDR3 residues: CASSYSVQNEKLFF. The CDR3 DNA is TGTGCCAGCAGCTACTCTGTCCAGAATGAAAAACTGTTTTTT.

CDR3 nucleotides: TGCGCCAGCAGCTTGTCTCGGTGGGCAGGGCGACACTATGGCTACACCTTC. Encoded protein: CASSLSRWAGRHYGYTF. The gene calls are TRBV5-1 and TRBJ1-2, with D tentatively TRBD1 (5 bases). Germline-derived CDR1 and CDR2 are SGHRS and YFSETQ. Trimming removed 1 base at V and 3 bases at J, with 19 bases between. The CDR3 has 17 amino acids.

The chain carries TRBV6-6 and TRBJ1-1; D possibly corresponds to TRBD1 (6 bases). V lost 5 bases to trimming and J lost 4 bases, with 14 bases between them. Germline loops: CDR1 MNHNY, CDR2 SVGAGI (reference sequence). This CDR3 region has 14 residues. The CDR3 here is CASSPEGGGTEAFF. In DNA, the CDR3 is TGTGCCAGCAGTCCCGAGGGGGGGGGCACTGAAGCTTTCTTT.